This TCR beta chain was retrieved from a study of shared clonotypes between healthy human individuals. As concerns this clone: Its matching antigen is unknown.

Broader study findings: Measured sharing among donors was expected to vary with sequencing depth.

V lost 5 bases, J lost 5 bases, and 9 bases lay in between. The germline CDR1 and CDR2 sequences are LNHNV and YYDKDF (reference sequence). The CDR3 is 13 residues long. Sequencing was performed with immunoSEQ multiplex PCR; in TCRdb, only in-frame clones are kept and a portion is missing. Of around 1.4 million clones listed, about 98.5% are singletons. Material: naive CD4+ T cells sorted from blood. Subset meaning: CD45RA+ positively selected. The chain links TRBV15 to TRBJ2-2; D may be TRBD1 (5 bases). The receptor comes from a young man in good health. CDR3 in DNA: TGTGCCACCAGCCCCGACAGTACCGGGGAGCTGTTTTTT. This codes for CATSPDSTGELFF.